This TCR beta chain was recorded in a study of Ad26.COV2.S vaccination and SARS-CoV-2 variants. Study-wide context: A participant enrolled in the COV1001 Ad26.COV2.S trial arm provided the sample. General observations from the study: In TCR breadth and depth analyses, total T cell responses may have been underestimated.

In its sample, this clone was seen a few times. Its antigen is currently unknown. CDR1 is LNHDA, CDR2 SQIVND, per germline (reference sequence). After removal of 7 bases from V and 7 bases from J, the junction contained 10 bases not matched to a gene. This CDR3 has 15 amino acids. The sample's treatment: roughly 19 received Ad26.COV2.S at low or high dose, single or two shots; 5 received placebo; per-sample allocation not given. The investigators took samples on day 63 after the first vaccine or placebo injection. The assay was immunoSEQ multiplex PCR, and TCRdb's table has in-frame clones only and misses some. The table lists hundreds of thousands of clones, approximately 90% of them singletons, with under 6% in the top ten.

The rearrangement links TRBV19 to TRBJ1-2; TRBD1 matches 12 bases. This TCR came from a person aged 18-65 years who received the Ad26.COV2.S COVID-19 vaccine or a placebo. This specimen consisted of peripheral blood, obtained in a trial of Ad26.COV2.S vaccine versus placebo. The CDR3 DNA follows: TGTGCCAGTAACACCCGGGACAGGGGGCAACGTGGCTACACCTTC. Its protein product is CASNTRDRGQRGYTF.